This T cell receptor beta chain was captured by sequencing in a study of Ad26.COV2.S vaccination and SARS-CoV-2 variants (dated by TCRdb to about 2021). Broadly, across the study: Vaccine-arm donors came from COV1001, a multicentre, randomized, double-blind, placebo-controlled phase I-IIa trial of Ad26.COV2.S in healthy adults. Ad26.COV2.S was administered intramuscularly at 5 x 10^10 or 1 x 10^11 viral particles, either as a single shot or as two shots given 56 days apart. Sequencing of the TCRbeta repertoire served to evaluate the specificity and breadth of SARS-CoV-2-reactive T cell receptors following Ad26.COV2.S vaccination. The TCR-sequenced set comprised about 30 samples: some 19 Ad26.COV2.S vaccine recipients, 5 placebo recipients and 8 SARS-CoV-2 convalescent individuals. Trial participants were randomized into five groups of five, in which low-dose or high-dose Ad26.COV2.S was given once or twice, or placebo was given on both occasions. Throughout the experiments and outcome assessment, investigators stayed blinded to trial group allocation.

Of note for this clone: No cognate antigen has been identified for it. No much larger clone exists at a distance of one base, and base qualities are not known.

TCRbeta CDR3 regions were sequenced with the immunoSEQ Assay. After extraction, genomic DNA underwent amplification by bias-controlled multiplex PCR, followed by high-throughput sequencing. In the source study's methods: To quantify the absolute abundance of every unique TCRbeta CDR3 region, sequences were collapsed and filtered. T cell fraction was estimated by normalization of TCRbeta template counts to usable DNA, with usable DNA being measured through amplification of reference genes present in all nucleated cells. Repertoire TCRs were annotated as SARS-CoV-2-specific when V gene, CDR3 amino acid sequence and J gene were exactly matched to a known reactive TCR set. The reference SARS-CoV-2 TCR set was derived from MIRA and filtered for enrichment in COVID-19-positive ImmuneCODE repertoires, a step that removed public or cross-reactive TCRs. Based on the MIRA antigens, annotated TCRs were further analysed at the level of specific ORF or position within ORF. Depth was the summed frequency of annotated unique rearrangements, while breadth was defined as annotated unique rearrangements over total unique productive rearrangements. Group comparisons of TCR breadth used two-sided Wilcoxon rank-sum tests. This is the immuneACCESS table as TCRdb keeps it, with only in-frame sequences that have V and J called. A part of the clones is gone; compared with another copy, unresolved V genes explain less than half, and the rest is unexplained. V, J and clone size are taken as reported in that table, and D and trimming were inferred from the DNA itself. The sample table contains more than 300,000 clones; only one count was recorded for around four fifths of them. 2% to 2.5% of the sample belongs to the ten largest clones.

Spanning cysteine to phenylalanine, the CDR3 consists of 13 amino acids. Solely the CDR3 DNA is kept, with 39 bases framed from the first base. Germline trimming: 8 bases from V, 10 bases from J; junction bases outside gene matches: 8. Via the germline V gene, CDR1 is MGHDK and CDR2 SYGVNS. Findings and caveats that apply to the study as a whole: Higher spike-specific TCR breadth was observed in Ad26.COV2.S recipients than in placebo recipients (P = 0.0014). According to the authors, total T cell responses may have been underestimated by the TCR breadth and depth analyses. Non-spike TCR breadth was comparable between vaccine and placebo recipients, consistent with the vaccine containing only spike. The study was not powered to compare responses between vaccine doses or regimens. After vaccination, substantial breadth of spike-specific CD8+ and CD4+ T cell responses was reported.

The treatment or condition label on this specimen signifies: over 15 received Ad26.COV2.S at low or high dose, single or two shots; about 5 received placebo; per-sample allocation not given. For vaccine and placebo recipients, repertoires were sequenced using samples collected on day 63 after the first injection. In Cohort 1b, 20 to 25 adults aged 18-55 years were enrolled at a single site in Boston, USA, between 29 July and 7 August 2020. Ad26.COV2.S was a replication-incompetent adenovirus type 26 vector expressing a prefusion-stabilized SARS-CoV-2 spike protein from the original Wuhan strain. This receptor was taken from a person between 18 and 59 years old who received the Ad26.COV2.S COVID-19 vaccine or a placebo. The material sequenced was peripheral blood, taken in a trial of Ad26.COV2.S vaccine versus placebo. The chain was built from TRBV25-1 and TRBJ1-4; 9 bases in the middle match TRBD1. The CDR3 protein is CASSRQGGGKLFF. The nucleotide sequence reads TGTGCCAGCTCCCGACAGGGGGGAGGAAAACTGTTTTTT.